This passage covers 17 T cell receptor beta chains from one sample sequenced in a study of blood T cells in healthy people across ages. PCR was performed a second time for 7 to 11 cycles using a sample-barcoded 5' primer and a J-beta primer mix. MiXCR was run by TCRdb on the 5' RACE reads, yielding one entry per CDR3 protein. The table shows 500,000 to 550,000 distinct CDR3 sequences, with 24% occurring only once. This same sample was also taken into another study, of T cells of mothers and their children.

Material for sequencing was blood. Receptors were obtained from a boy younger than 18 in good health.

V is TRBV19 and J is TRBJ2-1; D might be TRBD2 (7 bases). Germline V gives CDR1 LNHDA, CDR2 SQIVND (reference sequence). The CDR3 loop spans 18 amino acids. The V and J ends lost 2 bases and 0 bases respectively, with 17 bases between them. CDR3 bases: TGTGCCAGTAGTATATTGGGGGGGCAGTCGAGCTCCTACAATGAGCAGTTCTTC. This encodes CASSILGGQSSSYNEQFF.

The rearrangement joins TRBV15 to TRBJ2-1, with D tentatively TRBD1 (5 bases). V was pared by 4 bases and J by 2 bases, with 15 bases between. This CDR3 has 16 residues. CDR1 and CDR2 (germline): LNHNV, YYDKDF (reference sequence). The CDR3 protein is CATSKFREATYNEQFF. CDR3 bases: TGTGCCACCAGCAAATTCAGGGAAGCCACCTACAATGAGCAGTTCTTC.

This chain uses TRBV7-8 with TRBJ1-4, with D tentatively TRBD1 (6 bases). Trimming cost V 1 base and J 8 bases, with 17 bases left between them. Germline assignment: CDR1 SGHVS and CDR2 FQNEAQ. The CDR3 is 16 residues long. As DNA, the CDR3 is TGTGCCAGCAGCTTAGAGGGGGGGGCGTTGAGAGAAAAACTGTTTTTT. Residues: CASSLEGGALREKLFF.

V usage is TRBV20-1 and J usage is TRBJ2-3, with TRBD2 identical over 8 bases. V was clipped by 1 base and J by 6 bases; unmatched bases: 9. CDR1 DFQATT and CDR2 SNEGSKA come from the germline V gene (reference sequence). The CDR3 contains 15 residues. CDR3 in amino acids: CSARVPSGSADTQYF. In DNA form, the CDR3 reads TGCAGTGCTAGAGTCCCGAGCGGGAGCGCGGATACGCAGTATTTT.

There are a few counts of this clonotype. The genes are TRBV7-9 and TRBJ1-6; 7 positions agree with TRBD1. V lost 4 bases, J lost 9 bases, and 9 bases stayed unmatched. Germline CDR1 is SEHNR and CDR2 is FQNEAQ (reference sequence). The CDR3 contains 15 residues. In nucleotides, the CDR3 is TGTGCCAGCAGCTCAGAGCAGGACAGGCCTTCACCCCTCCACTTT. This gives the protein CASSSEQDRPSPLHF.

CDR3 DNA sequence: TGTGCCACCAGCAGAGATGCGAGAGCTTCTGAAAAACTGTTTTTT. It translates to CATSRDARASEKLFF. V is TRBV15 and J is TRBJ1-4; no clear D. CDR1 is LNHNV, CDR2 YYDKDF, per germline (reference sequence). Trimming cost V 0 bases and J 7 bases, with 12 bases left between them. The CDR3 has 15 residues.

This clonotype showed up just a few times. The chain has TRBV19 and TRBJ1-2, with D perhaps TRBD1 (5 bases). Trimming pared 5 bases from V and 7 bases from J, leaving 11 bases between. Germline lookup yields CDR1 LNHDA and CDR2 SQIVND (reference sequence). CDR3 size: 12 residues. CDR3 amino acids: CASSPPGSGYTF. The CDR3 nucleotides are TGTGCCAGTAGTCCTCCAGGGAGTGGCTACACCTTC.

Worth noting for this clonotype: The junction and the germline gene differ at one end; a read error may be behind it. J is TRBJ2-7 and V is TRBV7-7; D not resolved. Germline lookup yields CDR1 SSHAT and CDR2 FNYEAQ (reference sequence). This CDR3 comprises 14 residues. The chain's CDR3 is CASSLLVGSYEQYF. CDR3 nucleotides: TGTGCTAGCAGCCTTCTCGTAGGCTCCTACGAGCAGTACTTC.

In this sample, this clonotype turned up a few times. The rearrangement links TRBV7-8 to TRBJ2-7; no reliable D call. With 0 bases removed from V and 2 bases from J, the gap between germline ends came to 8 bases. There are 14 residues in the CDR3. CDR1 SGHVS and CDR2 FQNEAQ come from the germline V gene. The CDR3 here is CASSLANQAYEQYF. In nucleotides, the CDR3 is TGTGCCAGCAGCTTAGCTAACCAGGCCTACGAGCAGTACTTC.

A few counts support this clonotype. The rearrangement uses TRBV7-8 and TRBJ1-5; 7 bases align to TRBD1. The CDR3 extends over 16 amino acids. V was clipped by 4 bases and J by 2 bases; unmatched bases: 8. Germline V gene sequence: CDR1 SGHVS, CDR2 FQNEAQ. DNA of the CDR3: TGTGCCAGCAGCTACGCGACAGGGACACGCAATCAGCCCCAGCATTTT. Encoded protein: CASSYATGTRNQPQHF.

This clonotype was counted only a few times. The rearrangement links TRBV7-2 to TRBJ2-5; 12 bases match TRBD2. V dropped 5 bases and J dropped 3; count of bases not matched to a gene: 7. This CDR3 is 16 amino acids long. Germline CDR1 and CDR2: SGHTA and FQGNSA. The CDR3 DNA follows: TGTGCCAGCAGCCCAAGGCTAGCGGGGGGGGAAGAGACCCAGTACTTC. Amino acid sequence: CASSPRLAGGEETQYF. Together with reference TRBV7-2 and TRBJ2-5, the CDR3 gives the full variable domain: GAGVSQSPSNKVTEKGKDVELRCDPISGHTALYWYRQSLGQGLEFLIYFQGNSAPDKSGLPSDRFSAERTGGSVSTLTIQRTQQEDSAVYLCASSPRLAGGEETQYFGPGTRLLVL.

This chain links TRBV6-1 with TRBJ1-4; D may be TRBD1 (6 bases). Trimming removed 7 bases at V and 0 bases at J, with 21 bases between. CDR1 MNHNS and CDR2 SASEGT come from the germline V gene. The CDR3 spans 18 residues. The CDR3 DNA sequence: TGTGCCAGCACCCCAGCACCCCCAGGGGACGCAACTAATGAAAAACTGTTTTTT. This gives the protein CASTPAPPGDATNEKLFF.

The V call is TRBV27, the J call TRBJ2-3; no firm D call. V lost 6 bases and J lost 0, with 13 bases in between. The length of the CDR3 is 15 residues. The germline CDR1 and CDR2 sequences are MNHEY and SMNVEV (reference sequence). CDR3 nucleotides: TGTGCCAGCAGCCTACTGAGCTCTAGCACAGATACGCAGTATTTT. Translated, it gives CASSLLSSSTDTQYF.

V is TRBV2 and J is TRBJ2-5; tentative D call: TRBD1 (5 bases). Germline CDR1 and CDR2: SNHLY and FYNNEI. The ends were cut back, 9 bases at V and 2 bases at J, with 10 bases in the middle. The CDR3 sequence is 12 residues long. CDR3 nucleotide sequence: TGTGCCAGAACGACAGCGCAAGAGACCCAGTACTTC. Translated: CARTTAQETQYF.

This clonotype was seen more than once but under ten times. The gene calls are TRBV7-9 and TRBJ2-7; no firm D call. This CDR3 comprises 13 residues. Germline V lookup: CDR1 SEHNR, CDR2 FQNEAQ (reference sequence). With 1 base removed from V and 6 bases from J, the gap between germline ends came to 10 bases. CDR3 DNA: TGTGCCAGCAGCTTAGTGACGCCCGCCGAGCAGTACTTC. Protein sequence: CASSLVTPAEQYF.

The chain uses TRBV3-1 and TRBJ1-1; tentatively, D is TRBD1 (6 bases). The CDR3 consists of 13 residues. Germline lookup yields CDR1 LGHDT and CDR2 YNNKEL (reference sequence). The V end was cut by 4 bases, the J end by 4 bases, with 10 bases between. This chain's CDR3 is CASSLPGATEAFF. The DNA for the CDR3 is TGTGCCAGCAGCCTCCCAGGGGCCACTGAAGCTTTCTTT.

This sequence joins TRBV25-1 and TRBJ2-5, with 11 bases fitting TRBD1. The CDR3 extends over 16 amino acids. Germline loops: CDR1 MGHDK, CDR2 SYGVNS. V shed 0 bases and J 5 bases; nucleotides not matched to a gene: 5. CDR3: CASSEYRTGGRETQYF. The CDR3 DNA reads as TGTGCCAGCAGTGAATATAGGACAGGGGGCCGTGAGACCCAGTACTTC.